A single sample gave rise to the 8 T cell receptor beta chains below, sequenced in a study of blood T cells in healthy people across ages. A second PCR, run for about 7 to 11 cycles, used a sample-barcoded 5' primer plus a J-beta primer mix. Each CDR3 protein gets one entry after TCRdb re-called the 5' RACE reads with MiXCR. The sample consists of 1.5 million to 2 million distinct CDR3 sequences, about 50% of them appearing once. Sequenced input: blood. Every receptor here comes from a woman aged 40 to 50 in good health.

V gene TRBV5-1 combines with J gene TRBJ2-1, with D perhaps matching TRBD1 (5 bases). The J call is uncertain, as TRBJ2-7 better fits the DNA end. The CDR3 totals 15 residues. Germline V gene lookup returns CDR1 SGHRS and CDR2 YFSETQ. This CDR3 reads CASSSDSSYYNEQYF. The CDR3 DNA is TGCGCCAGCAGCTCCGACAGTTCCTATTACAATGAGCAGTACTTC.

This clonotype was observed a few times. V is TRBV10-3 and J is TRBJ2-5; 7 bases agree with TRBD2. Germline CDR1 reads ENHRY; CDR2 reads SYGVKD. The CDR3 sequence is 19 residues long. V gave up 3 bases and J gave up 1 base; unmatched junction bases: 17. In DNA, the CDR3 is TGTGCCATCAGTGACTCTTACCGTGGGACTAAATTTGGCCAAGAGACCCAGTACTTC. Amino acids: CAISDSYRGTKFGQETQYF.

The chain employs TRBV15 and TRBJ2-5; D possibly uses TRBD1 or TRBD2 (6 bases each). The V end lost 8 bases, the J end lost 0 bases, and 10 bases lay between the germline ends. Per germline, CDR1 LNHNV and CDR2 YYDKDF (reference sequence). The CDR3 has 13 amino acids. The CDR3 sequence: CATARGDQETQYF. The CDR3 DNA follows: TGTGCCACCGCGAGGGGGGACCAAGAGACCCAGTACTTC. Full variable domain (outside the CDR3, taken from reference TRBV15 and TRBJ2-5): DAMVIQNPRYQVTQFGKPVTLSCSQTLNHNVMYWYQQKSSQAPKLLFHYYDKDFNNEADTPDNFQSRRPNTSFCFLDIRSPGLGDTAMYLCATARGDQETQYFGPGTRLLVL.

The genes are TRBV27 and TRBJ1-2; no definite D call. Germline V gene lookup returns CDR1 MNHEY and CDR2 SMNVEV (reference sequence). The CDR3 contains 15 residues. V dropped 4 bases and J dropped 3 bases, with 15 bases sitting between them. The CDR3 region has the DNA TGTGCCAGCAGTTGCGCCCTAAGCATGGACTATGGCTACACCTTC. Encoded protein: CASSCALSMDYGYTF.

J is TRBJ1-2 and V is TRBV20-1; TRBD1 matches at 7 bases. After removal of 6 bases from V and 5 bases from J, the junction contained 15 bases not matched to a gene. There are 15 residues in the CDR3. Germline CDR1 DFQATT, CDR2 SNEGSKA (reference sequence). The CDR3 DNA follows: TGCAGTGCCATCTCCCGGGACAGCGAACGGTATGGCTACACCTTC. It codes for CSAISRDSERYGYTF.

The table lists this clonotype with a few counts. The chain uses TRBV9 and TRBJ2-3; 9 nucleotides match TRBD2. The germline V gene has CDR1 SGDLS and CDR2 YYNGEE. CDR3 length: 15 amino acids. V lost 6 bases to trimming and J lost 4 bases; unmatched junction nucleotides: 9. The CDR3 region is CASKPAGGPPDTQYF. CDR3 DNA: TGTGCCAGCAAGCCCGCGGGGGGGCCGCCAGATACGCAGTATTTT.

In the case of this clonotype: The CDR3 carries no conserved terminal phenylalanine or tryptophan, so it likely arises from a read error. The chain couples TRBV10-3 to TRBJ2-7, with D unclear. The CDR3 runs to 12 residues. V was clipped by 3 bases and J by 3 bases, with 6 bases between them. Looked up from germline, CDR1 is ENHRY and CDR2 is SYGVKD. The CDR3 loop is CAISDSFYEQYL. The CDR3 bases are TGTGCCATCAGTGACAGTTTCTACGAGCAGTACTTG.

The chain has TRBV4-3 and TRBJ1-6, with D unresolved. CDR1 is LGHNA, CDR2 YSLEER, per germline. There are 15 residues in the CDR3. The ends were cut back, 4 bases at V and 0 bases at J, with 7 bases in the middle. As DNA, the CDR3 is TGCGCCAGCAGCCCCACGAACTCCTATAATTCACCCCTCCACTTT. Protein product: CASSPTNSYNSPLHF.